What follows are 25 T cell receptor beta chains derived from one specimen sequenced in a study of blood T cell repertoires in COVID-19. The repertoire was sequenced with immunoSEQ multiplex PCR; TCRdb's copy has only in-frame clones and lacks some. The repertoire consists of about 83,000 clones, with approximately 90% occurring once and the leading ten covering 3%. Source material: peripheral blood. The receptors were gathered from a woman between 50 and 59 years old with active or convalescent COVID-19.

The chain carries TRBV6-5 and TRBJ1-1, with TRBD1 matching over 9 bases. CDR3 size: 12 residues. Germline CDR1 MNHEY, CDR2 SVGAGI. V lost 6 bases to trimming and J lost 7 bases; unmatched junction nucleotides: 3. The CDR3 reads CASRGTGSEAFF. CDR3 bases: TGTGCCAGCAGGGGGACAGGGAGTGAAGCTTTCTTT.

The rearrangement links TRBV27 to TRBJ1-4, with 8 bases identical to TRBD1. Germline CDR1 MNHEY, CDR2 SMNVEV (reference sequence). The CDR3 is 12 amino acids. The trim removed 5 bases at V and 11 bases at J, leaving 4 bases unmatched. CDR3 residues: CASSPQGGKLFF. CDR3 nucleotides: TGTGCCAGCAGTCCACAGGGGGGGAAACTGTTTTTT.

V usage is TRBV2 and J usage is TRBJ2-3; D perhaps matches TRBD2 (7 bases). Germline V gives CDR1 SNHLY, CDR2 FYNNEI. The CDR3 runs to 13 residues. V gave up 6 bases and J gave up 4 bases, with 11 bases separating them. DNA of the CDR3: TGTGCCAGCAGGGGGGGGCTTTCAGATACGCAGTATTTT. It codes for CASRGGLSDTQYF.

CDR3 nucleotide sequence: TGTGCCAGCAGTGAGGGACAGGGTCTAGAGCAGTACTTC. Amino acids: CASSEGQGLEQYF. J is TRBJ2-7 and V is TRBV6-4; 9 bases are a match to TRBD1. Per germline, CDR1 MRHNA and CDR2 SNTAGT. V lost 3 bases, J lost 7 bases, and 4 bases stayed unmatched. This CDR3 has 13 amino acids.

The CDR3 spells CASSQGSIGYTF. Here the CDR3 DNA reads TGTGCCAGCAGCCAAGGGAGTATTGGGTACACCTTC. The chain combines TRBV3-1 (or the pseudogene TRBV3-2) with TRBJ1-2; D remains unclear. From germline, CDR1 is LGHDT and CDR2 YNNKEL (reference sequence). The CDR3 loop spans 12 amino acids. Trimming stripped 1 base from V and 11 bases from J, with 11 bases between.

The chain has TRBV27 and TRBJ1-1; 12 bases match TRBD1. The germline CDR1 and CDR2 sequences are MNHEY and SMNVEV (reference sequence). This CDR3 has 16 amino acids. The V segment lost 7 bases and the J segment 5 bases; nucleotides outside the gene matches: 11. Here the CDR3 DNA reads TGTGCCAGCAAGGGGGGGACAGGGGGCTTCAGGACTGAAGCTTTCTTT. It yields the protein CASKGGTGGFRTEAFF.

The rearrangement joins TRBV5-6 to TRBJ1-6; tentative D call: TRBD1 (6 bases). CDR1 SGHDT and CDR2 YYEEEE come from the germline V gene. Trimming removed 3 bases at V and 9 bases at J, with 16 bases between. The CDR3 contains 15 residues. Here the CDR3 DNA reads TGTGCCAGCAGCTCGGATAACAGGGAGAGTTCACCCCTCCACTTT. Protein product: CASSSDNRESSPLHF.

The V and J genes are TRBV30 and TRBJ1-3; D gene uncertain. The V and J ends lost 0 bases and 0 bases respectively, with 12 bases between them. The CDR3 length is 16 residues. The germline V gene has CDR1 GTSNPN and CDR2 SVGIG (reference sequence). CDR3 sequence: CAWSVLSALSGNTIYF. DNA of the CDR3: TGTGCCTGGAGTGTACTTAGCGCCCTCTCTGGAAACACCATATATTTT.

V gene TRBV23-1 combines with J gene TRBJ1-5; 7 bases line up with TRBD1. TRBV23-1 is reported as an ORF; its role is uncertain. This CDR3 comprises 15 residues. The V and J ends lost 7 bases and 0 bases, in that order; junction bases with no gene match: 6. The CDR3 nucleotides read TGCGCCAGCAAAAACGACAGGGATAGCAATCAGCCCCAGCATTTT. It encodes CASKNDRDSNQPQHF.

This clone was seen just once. The CDR3 loop is CASSGQTGETQYF. DNA of the CDR3: TGTGCCAGCAGTGGACAGACTGGAGAGACCCAGTACTTC. This chain connects TRBV2 to TRBJ2-5; a possible D gene is TRBD1 (5 bases). The CDR3 is 13 residues long. The ends were cut back, 4 bases at V and 4 bases at J, with 10 bases in the middle. The germline V gene has CDR1 SNHLY and CDR2 FYNNEI.

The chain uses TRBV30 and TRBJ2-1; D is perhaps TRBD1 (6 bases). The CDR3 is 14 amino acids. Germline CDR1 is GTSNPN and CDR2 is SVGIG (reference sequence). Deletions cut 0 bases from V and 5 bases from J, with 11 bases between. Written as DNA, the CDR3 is TGTGCCTGGAGTGTCAGGGGTCTCCACAATGAGCAGTTCTTC. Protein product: CAWSVRGLHNEQFF.

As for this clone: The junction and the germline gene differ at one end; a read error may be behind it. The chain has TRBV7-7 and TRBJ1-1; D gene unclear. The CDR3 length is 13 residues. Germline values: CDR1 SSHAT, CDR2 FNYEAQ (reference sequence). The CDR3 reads CASSLSMNTEAFF. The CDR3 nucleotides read TGTGCTAGCAGCTTATCTATGAACACTGAAGCTTTCTTT. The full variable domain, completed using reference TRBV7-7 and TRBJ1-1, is GAGVSQSPRYKVTKRGQDVTLRCDPISSHATLYWYQQALGQGPEFLTYFNYEAQPDKSGLPSDRFSAERPEGSISTLTIQRTEQRDSAMYRCASSLSMNTEAFFGQGTRLTVV.

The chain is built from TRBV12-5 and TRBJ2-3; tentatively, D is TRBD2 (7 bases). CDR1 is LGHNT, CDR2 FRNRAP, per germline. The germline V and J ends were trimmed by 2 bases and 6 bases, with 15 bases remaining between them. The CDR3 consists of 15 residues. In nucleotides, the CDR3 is TGTGCTAGTGGTTTGTCGGGGGGCCGAGCGGATACGCAGTATTTT. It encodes CASGLSGGRADTQYF.

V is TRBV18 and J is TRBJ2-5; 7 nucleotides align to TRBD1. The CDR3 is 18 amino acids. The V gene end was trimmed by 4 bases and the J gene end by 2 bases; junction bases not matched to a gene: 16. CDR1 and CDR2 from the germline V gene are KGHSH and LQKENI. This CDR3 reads CASSRTTMTGTGQETQYF. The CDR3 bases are TGTGCCAGCTCACGGACAACTATGACAGGGACCGGGCAAGAGACCCAGTACTTC.

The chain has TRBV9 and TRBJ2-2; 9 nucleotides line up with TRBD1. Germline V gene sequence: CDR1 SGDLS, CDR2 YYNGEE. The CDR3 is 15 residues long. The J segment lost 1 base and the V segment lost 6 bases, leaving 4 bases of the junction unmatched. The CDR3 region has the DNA TGTGCCAGCACCCGGACAGGGGTGAACACCGGGGAGCTGTTTTTT. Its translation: CASTRTGVNTGELFF.

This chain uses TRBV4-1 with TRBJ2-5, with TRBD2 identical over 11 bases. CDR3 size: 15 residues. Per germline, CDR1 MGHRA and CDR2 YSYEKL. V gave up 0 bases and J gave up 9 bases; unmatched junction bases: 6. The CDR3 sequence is CASSQDRVSGGAQYF. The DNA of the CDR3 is TGCGCCAGCAGCCAAGATCGGGTTAGCGGGGGGGCCCAGTACTTC.

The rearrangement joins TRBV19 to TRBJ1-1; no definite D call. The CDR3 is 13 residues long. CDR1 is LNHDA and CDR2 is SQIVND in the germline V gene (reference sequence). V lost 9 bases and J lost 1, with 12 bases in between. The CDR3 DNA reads TGTGCCAGCCGTCGCAACTCGAACACTGAAGCTTTCTTT. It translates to CASRRNSNTEAFF.

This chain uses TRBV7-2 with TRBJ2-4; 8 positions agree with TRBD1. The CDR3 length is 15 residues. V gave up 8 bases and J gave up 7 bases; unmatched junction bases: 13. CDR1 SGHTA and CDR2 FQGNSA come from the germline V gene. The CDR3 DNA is TGTGCCAGCTCACCCCAGGGGGCTAGGGGGAACATTCAGTACTTC. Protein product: CASSPQGARGNIQYF. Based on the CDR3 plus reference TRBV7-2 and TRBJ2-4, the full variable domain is GAGVSQSPSNKVTEKGKDVELRCDPISGHTALYWYRQSLGQGLEFLIYFQGNSAPDKSGLPSDRFSAERTGGSVSTLTIQRTQQEDSAVYLCASSPQGARGNIQYFGAGTRLSVL.

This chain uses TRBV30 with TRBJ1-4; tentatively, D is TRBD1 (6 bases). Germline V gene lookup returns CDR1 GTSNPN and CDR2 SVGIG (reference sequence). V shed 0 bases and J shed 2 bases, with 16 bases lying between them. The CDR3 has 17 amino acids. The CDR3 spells CAWSVKGRGSTNEKLFF. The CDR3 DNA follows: TGTGCCTGGAGTGTAAAGGGAAGGGGGTCGACTAATGAAAAACTGTTTTTT.

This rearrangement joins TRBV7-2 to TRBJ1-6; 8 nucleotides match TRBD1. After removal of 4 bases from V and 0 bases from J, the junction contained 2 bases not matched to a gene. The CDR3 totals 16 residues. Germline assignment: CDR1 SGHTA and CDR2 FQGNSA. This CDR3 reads CASSSGTGSYNSPLHF. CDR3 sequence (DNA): TGTGCCAGCAGCTCAGGGACAGGCTCCTATAATTCACCCCTCCACTTT.

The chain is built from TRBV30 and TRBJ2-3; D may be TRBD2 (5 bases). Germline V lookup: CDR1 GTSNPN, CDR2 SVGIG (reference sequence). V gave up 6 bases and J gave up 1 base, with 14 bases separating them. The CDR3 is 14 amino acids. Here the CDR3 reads CACSLAGGTDTQYF. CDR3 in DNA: TGTGCCTGCTCGCTAGCTGGGGGCACAGATACGCAGTATTTT.

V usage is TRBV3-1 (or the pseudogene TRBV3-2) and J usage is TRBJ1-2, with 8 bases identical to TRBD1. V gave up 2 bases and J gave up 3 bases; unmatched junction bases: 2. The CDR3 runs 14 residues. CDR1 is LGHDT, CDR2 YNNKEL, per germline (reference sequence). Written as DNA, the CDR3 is TGTGCCAGCAGCCAACTGGACAGGGACTATGGCTACACCTTC. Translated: CASSQLDRDYGYTF.

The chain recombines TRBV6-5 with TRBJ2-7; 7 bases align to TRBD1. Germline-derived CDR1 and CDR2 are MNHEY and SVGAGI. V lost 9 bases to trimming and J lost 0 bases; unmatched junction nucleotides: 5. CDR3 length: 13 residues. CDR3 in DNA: TGTGCCAGTTCCGGGACAGTCTCCTACGAGCAGTACTTC. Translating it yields CASSGTVSYEQYF.

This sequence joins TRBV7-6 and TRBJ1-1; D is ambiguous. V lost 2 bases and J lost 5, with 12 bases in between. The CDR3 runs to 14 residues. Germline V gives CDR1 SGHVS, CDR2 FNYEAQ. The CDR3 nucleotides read TGTGCCAGCAGCTTAAGTCGGGGAGAAACTGAAGCTTTCTTT. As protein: CASSLSRGETEAFF.

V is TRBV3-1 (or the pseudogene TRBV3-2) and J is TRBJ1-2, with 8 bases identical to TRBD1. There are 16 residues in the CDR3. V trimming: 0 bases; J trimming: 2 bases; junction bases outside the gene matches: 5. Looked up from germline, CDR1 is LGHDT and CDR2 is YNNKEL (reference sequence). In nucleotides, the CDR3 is TGTGCCAGCAGCCAAGAAGGGACAGGTGCAAACTATGGCTACACCTTC. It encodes CASSQEGTGANYGYTF.